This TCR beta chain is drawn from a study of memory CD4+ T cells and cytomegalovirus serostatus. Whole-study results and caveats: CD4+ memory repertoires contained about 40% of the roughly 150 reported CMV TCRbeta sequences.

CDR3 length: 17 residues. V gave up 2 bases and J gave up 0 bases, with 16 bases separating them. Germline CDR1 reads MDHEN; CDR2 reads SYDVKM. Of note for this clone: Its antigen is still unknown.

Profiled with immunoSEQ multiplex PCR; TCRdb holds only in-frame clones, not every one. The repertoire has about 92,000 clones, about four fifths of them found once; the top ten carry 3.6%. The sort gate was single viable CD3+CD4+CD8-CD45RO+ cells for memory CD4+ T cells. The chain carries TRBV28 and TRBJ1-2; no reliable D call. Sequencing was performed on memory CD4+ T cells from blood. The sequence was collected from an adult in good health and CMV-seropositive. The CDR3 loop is CASSLLGWSAANYGYTF. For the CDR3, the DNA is TGTGCCAGCAGTTTACTTGGTTGGTCAGCGGCTAACTATGGCTACACCTTC.